These 21 T cell receptor beta chains were sequenced from one sample in a study of blood T cell repertoires in COVID-19 (dated by TCRdb to between 2020 and 2021). The receptor library was made with the immunoSEQ multiplex PCR assay. The table comes from immuneACCESS by way of TCRdb, which keeps in-frame sequences with V and J called. Part of the clones is missing from these tables; in studies checked, under half for an unresolved V gene and the rest for unknown reasons. This sample holds approximately 380,000 clones; roughly 92% were observed only once. The leading ten clones occupy 0.86% of the sample. Sequencing input: PBMCs or T cells enriched from blood (not recorded which). The source is a woman in her forties who had been exposed to COVID-19.

The V and J genes are TRBV3-1 (or the pseudogene TRBV3-2) and TRBJ1-5; tentative D call: TRBD1 (5 bases). The CDR3 is made up of 13 amino acids. Germline V gives CDR1 LGHDT, CDR2 YNNKEL (reference sequence). Trimming removed 4 bases at V and 7 bases at J, with 11 bases between. CDR3 in amino acids: CASSRGGVQPQHF. The CDR3 DNA is TGTGCCAGCAGCCGTGGGGGGGTCCAGCCCCAGCATTTT.

The chain employs TRBV10-2 and TRBJ2-7; the match to TRBD1 covers 10 bases. This CDR3 contains 15 residues. V shed 6 bases, J shed 1 base, and the junction held 6 bases outside the gene matches. CDR1 and CDR2 from the germline V gene are WSHSY and SAAADI. This CDR3 is CASSSGTGASYEQYF. The DNA of the CDR3 is TGCGCCAGCAGCTCCGGGACAGGGGCATCCTACGAGCAGTACTTC.

This chain uses TRBV5-1 with TRBJ2-2; D may be TRBD1 (6 bases). Germline V gene sequence: CDR1 SGHRS, CDR2 YFSETQ. Trimming took 4 bases from V and 7 from J, leaving 20 bases between them. The CDR3 is 16 amino acids. The CDR3 loop is CASSPGEQGFGGELFF. The CDR3, as DNA: TGCGCCAGCAGCCCCGGTGAACAGGGATTTGGCGGGGAGCTGTTTTTT.

The rearrangement joins TRBV12-3 or TRBV12-4 to TRBJ2-7; D remains unclear. V was pared by 5 bases and J by 3 bases, with 5 bases between. The length of the CDR3 is 11 residues. CDR3 region: CASSQIYEQYF. The CDR3 DNA is TGTGCCAGCAGTCAAATCTACGAGCAGTACTTC.

The rearrangement uses TRBV5-4 and TRBJ2-3; D perhaps matches TRBD2 (7 bases). Germline values: CDR1 SGHNT, CDR2 YYREEE (reference sequence). This CDR3 contains 15 residues. V lost 0 bases and J lost 7, with 15 bases in between. The CDR3 here is CASSLDGGGSNTQYF. The CDR3 DNA follows: TGTGCCAGCAGCTTGGATGGCGGGGGCTCAAATACGCAGTATTTT.

The rearrangement links TRBV30 to TRBJ2-1; D perhaps matches TRBD1 (6 bases). The CDR3 sequence is 12 residues long. Germline lookup yields CDR1 GTSNPN and CDR2 SVGIG (reference sequence). The ends were cut back, 3 bases at V and 8 bases at J, with 11 bases in the middle. The CDR3, as DNA: TGTGCCTGGAGCCTACAGGGCTATGAGCAGTTCTTC. It codes for CAWSLQGYEQFF.

The chain has TRBV3-1 (or the pseudogene TRBV3-2) and TRBJ2-5, with TRBD2 identical over 14 bases. After removal of 4 bases from V and 5 bases from J, the junction contained 3 bases not matched to a gene. Germline-derived CDR1 and CDR2 are LGHDT and YNNKEL (reference sequence). This CDR3 contains 15 residues. CDR3 bases: TGTGCCAGCAGCCCGACTAGCGGGGGGGGCGAGACCCAGTACTTC. Its translation: CASSPTSGGGETQYF.

The V gene is TRBV24-1, the J gene TRBJ1-4; D possibly corresponds to TRBD1 (6 bases). The CDR3 has 16 amino acids. The germline V gene has CDR1 KGHDR and CDR2 SFDVKD. Trimming removed 4 bases from V and 8 bases from J, with 19 bases in between. CDR3 in DNA: TGTGCCACCAGTGAAACGACAGGTATGGGAGGGGAAAAACTGTTTTTT. Translated: CATSETTGMGGEKLFF.

The chain employs TRBV30 and TRBJ2-1, with TRBD2 matching 9 bases. The V segment lost 7 bases and the J segment 0 bases; nucleotides outside the gene matches: 13. CDR3 length: 17 residues. The germline V gene has CDR1 GTSNPN and CDR2 SVGIG (reference sequence). CDR3 sequence (DNA): TGTGCCTTAGGGGGGACTAGCAGCTTTAGCTCCTACAATGAGCAGTTCTTC. This translates into CALGGTSSFSSYNEQFF. Looking up the rest from reference TRBV30 and TRBJ2-1 gives the full variable domain: SQTIHQWPATLVQPVGSPLSLECTVEGTSNPNLYWYRQAAGRGLQLLFYSVGIGQISSEVPQNLSASRPQDRQFILSSKKLLLSDSGFYLCALGGTSSFSSYNEQFFGPGTRLTVL.

This chain connects TRBV4-3 to TRBJ1-1; tentative D call: TRBD1 (5 bases). Looked up from germline, CDR1 is LGHNA and CDR2 is YSLEER. CDR3 size: 16 residues. Deletions cut 1 base from V and 5 bases from J, with 17 bases between. The CDR3 reads CASSQGLGQGLTEAFF. The CDR3 DNA is TGCGCCAGCAGCCAAGGTCTCGGGCAGGGTTTGACTGAAGCTTTCTTT.

The chain employs TRBV5-1 and TRBJ2-1; D might be TRBD2 (5 bases). V lost 0 bases and J 4 bases, leaving 5 bases between the germline ends. Germline V CDR1 and CDR2: SGHRS, YFSETQ. The CDR3 loop spans 13 amino acids. CDR3 protein: CASSLGGYNEQFF. CDR3 DNA: TGCGCCAGCAGCTTGGGCGGGTACAATGAGCAGTTCTTC.

In regard to this clone: Different DNA sequences within this sample yield the same CDR3. The chain couples TRBV27 to TRBJ1-2; 7 nucleotides agree with TRBD1. After removal of 6 bases from V and 3 bases from J, the junction contained 4 bases not matched to a gene. There are 13 residues in the CDR3. Germline-derived CDR1 and CDR2 are MNHEY and SMNVEV (reference sequence). CDR3 region: CASSPDRDYGYTF. Here the CDR3 DNA reads TGTGCCAGCAGCCCCGACAGGGACTATGGCTACACCTTC.

This chain joins TRBV24-1 and TRBJ2-1; weak D call: TRBD1 (6 bases). Germline V lookup: CDR1 KGHDR, CDR2 SFDVKD. Trimming cost V 4 bases and J 10 bases, with 13 bases left between them. The CDR3 runs 13 residues. The chain's CDR3 is CATSDPTGTEQFF. For the CDR3, the DNA is TGTGCCACCAGTGACCCAACCGGGACAGAGCAGTTCTTC.

CDR3 nucleotide sequence: TGTGCCTGGAGCCACAGACTAGCGGGAGGGATCGGGGAGCTGTTTTTT. This gives the protein CAWSHRLAGGIGELFF. The V and J genes are TRBV30 and TRBJ2-2, with 14 bases aligning to TRBD2. CDR1 is GTSNPN and CDR2 is SVGIG in the germline V gene (reference sequence). The CDR3 consists of 16 residues. Losses at the gene ends were 3 bases for V and 7 bases for J; bases not matched to a gene: 7.

The chain joins TRBV3-1 (or the pseudogene TRBV3-2) to TRBJ1-1; tentatively, D is TRBD1 (6 bases). Trimming left V 0 bases short and J 10 bases short, with 12 bases between. The CDR3 is 13 amino acids. Germline loops: CDR1 LGHDT, CDR2 YNNKEL (reference sequence). The CDR3 protein is CASSQDGAGAAFF. CDR3 bases: TGTGCCAGCAGCCAAGATGGGGCAGGGGCAGCTTTCTTT.

This clone has only one observation. The genes are TRBV12-3 or TRBV12-4 and TRBJ2-7, with D perhaps TRBD1 (6 bases). V was pared by 5 bases and J by 5 bases, with 13 bases between. This CDR3 is built from 13 residues. The CDR3 protein is CASSKKGVHEQYF. Written as DNA, the CDR3 is TGTGCCAGCAGTAAAAAGGGGGTCCACGAGCAGTACTTC.

The rearrangement links TRBV5-8 to TRBJ1-2, with D possibly being TRBD1 (6 bases). V gave up 3 bases and J gave up 0 bases, with 21 bases separating them. Germline V CDR1 and CDR2: SGHTS, YDEGEE. The CDR3 runs 18 residues. CDR3 region: CASSSPKDSQRANYGYTF. CDR3 DNA sequence: TGTGCCAGCAGCTCCCCGAAGGACAGCCAACGAGCTAACTATGGCTACACCTTC.

This chain links TRBV7-3 with TRBJ2-1; 7 positions agree with TRBD1. From germline, CDR1 is SGHTA and CDR2 FQGTGA. This CDR3 contains 16 residues. After removal of 4 bases from V and 4 bases from J, the junction contained 10 bases not matched to a gene. The CDR3 sequence is CASSSLTGSVYNEQFF. CDR3 nucleotides: TGTGCCAGCAGCTCCCTGACAGGGTCCGTATACAATGAGCAGTTCTTC. The whole variable domain, remainder taken from reference TRBV7-3 and TRBJ2-1, is GAGVSQTPSNKVTEKGKYVELRCDPISGHTALYWYRQSLGQGPEFLIYFQGTGAADDSGLPNDRFFAVRPEGSVSTLKIQRTERGDSAVYLCASSSLTGSVYNEQFFGPGTRLTVL.

V is TRBV7-6 and J is TRBJ2-7; 7 bases map to TRBD1. This CDR3 spans 12 amino acids. Trimming cost V 5 bases and J 5 bases; bases outside gene matches: 3. Germline CDR1 reads SGHVS; CDR2 reads FNYEAQ. The CDR3 sequence is CASSPGQHEQYF. CDR3 DNA sequence: TGTGCCAGCAGCCCGGGACAGCACGAGCAGTACTTC.

V is TRBV4-1 and J is TRBJ1-1; D remains unclear. Germline CDR1 MGHRA, CDR2 YSYEKL. This CDR3 region has 14 residues. The ends were cut back, 1 base at V and 6 bases at J, with 12 bases in the middle. CDR3 nucleotide sequence: TGCGCCAGCAGCCAAGCTAGCCCGGGCCCTGAAGCTTTCTTT. Translated, it gives CASSQASPGPEAFF.

The chain couples TRBV11-3 to TRBJ2-7, with D maybe TRBD1 (7 bases). V was trimmed by 2 bases and J by 3 bases, leaving 8 bases between them. The CDR3 consists of 13 residues. Germline values: CDR1 SGHNT, CDR2 YENEEA. The CDR3 protein is CASSLQGGYEQYF. As DNA, the CDR3 is TGTGCCAGCAGCTTACAGGGGGGCTACGAGCAGTACTTC.